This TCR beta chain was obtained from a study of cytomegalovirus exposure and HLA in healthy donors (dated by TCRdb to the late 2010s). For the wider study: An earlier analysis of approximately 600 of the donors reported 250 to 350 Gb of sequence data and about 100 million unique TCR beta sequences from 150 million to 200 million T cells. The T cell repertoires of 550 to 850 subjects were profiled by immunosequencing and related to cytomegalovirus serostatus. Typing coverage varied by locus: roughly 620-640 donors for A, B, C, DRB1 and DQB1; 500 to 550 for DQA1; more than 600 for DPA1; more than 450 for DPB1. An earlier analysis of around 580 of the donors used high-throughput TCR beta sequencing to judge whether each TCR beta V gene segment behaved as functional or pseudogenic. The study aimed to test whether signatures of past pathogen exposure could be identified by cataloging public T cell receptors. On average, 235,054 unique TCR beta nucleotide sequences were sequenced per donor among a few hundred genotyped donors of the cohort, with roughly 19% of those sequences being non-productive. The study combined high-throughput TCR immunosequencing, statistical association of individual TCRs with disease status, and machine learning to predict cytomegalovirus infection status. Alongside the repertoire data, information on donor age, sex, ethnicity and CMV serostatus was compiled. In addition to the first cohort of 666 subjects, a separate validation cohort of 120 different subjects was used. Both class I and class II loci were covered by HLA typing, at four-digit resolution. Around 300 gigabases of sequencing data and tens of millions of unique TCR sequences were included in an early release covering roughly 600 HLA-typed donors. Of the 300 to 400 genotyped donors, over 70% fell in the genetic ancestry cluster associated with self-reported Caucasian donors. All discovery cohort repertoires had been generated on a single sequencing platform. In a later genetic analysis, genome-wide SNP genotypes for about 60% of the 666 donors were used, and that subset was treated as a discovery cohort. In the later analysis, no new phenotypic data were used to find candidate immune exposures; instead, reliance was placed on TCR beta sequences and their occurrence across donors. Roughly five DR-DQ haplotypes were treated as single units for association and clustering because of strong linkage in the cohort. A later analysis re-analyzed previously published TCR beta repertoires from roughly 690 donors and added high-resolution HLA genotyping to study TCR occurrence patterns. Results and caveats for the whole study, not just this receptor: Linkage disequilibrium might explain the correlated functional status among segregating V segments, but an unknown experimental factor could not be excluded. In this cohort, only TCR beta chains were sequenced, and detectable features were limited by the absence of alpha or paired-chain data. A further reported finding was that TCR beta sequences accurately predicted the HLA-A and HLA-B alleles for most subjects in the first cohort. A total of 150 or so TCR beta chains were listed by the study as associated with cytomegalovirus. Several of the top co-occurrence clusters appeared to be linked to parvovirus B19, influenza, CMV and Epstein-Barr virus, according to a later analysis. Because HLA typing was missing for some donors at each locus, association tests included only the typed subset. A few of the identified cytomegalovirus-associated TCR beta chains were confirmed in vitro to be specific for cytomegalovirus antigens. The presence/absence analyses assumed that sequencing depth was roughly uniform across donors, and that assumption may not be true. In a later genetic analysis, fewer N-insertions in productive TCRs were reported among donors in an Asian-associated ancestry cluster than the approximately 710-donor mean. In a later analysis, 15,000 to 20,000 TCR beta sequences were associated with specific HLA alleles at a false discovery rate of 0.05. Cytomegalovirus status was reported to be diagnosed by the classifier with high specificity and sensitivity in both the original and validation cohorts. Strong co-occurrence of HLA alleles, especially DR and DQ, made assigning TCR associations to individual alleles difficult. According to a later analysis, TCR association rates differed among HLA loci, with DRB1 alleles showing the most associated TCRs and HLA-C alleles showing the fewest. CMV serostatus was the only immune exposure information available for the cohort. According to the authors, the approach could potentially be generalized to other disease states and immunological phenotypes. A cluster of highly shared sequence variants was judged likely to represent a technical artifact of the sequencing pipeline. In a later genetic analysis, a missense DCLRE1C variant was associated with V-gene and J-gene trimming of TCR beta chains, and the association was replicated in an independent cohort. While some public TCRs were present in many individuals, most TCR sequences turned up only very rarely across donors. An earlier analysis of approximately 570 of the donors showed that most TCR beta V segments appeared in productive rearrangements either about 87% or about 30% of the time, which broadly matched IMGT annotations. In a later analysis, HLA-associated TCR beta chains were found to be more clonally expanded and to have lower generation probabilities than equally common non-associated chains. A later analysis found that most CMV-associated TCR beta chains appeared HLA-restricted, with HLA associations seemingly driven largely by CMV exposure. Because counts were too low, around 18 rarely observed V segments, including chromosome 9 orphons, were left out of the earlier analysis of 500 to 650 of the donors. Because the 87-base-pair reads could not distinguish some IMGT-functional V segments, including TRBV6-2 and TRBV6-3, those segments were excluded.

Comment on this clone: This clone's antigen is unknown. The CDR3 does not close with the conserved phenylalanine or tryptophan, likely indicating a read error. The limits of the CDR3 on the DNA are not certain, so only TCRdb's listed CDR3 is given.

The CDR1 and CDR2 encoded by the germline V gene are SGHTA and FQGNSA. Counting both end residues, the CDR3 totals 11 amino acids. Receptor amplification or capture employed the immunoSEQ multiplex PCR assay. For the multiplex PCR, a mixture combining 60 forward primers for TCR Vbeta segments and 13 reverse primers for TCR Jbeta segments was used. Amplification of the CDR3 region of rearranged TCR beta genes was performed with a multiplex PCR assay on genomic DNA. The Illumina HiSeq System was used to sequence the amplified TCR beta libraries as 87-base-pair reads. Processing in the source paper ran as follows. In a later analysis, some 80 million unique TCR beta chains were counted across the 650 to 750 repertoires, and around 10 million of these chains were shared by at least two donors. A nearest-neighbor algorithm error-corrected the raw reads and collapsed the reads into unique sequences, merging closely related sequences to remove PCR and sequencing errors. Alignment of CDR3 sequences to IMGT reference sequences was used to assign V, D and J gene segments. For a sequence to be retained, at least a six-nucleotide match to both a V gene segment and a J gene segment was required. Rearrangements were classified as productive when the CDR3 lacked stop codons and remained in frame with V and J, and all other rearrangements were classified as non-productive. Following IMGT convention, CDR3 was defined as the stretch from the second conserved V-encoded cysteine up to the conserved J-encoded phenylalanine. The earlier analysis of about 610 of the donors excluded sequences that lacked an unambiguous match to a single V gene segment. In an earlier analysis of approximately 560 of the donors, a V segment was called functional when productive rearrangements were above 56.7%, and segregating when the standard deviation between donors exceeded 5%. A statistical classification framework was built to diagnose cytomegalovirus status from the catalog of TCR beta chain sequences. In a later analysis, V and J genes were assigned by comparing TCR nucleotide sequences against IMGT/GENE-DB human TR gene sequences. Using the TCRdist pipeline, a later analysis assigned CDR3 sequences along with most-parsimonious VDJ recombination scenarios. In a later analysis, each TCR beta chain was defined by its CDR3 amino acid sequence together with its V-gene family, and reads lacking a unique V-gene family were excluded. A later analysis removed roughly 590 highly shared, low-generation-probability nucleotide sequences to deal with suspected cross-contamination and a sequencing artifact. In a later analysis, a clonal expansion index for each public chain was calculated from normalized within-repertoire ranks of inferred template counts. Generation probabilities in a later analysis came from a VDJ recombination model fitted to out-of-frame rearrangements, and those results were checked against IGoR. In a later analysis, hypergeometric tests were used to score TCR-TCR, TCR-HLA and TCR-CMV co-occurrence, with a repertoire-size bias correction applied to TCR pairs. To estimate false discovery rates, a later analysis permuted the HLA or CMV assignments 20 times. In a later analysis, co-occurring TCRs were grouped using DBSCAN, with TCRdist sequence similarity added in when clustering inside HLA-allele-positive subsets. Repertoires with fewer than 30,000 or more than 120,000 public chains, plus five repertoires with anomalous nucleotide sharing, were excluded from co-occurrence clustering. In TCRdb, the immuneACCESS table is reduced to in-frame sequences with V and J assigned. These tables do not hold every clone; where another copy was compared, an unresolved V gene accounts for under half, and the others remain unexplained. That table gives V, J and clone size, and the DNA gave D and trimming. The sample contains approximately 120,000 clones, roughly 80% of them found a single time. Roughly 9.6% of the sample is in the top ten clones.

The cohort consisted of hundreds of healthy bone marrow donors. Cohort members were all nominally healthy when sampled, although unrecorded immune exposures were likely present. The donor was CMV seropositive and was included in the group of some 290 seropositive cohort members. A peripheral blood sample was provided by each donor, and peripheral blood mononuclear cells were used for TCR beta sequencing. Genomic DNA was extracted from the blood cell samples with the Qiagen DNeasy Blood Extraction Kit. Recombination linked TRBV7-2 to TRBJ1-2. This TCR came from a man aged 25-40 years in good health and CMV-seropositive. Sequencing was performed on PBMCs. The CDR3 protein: CASSLARAGRG.